A single sample gave rise to the 15 T cell receptor beta chains below, sequenced in a study of blood T cell repertoires in COVID-19. TCRdb's copy holds only in-frame clones and misses some; the assay was immunoSEQ multiplex PCR. The data show roughly 410,000 clones, with roughly 90% seen just once and approximately 1.2% held by the top ten. Specimen: peripheral blood. Every receptor here comes from a man aged 40-49 years with acute or convalescent COVID-19.

As DNA, the CDR3 is TGTGCCACCAGCGGACTAAGGGACAGAAATTCACCCCTCCACTTT. The encoded protein is CATSGLRDRNSPLHF. The chain joins TRBV15 to TRBJ1-6; TRBD1 agrees at 7 bases. Germline CDR1 LNHNV, CDR2 YYDKDF (reference sequence). CDR3 length: 15 residues. The trim removed 5 bases at V and 7 bases at J, leaving 8 bases unmatched.

The chain combines TRBV4-2 with TRBJ2-7; the match to TRBD1 covers 11 bases. The ends lost 4 bases at V and 10 bases at J; junction bases unmatched: 9. The CDR3 sequence is 14 residues long. CDR1 LGHNA and CDR2 YNFKEQ come from the germline V gene. CDR3 region: CASSPSPGQGGQYF. In nucleotides, the CDR3 is TGTGCCAGCAGCCCTTCCCCGGGACAGGGGGGACAGTACTTC.

V and J are TRBV18 and TRBJ1-6; the match to TRBD1 covers 8 bases. There are 16 residues in the CDR3. V trimming: 3 bases; J trimming: 7 bases; junction bases outside the gene matches: 8. CDR1 is KGHSH, CDR2 LQKENI, per germline. For the CDR3, the DNA is TGTGCCAGCTCACCGAGGACAGGGATGGTCAATTCACCCCTCCACTTT. Its protein is CASSPRTGMVNSPLHF.

The J gene is TRBJ1-2, the V gene TRBV27; D is perhaps TRBD1 (6 bases). CDR3 length equals 14 residues. V was clipped by 3 bases and J by 5 bases, with 13 bases between them. Germline loops: CDR1 MNHEY, CDR2 SMNVEV (reference sequence). CDR3 DNA: TGTGCCAGCAGTTTGTCGACAGGTCCTTATGGCTACACCTTC. Its translation is CASSLSTGPYGYTF.

CDR3 sequence (DNA): TGTGCCAGCAGTGAGGGCAGTTTGGCCTACGAGCAGTACTTC. Amino acid sequence: CASSEGSLAYEQYF. V gene TRBV2 combines with J gene TRBJ2-7; D is ambiguous. The CDR3 is 14 amino acids. The V gene's germline CDR1 is SNHLY and CDR2 FYNNEI. With 3 bases removed from V and 2 bases from J, the gap between germline ends came to 11 bases.

V and J are TRBV2 and TRBJ1-2, with 12 bases matching TRBD1. The CDR3 spans 16 residues. The J segment lost 5 bases and the V segment lost 6 bases, leaving 10 bases of the junction unmatched. Looked up from germline, CDR1 is SNHLY and CDR2 is FYNNEI. Here the CDR3 reads CASRAGTGGELYGYTF. CDR3 sequence (DNA): TGTGCCAGCAGGGCCGGGACAGGGGGCGAACTTTATGGCTACACCTTC.

The rearrangement joins TRBV6-5 to TRBJ1-5, with D perhaps TRBD1 (5 bases). This CDR3 spans 13 amino acids. The germline CDR1 and CDR2 sequences are MNHEY and SVGAGI. The V gene lost 7 bases and the J gene lost 7 bases, with 14 bases spanning the gap. The CDR3 region has the DNA TGTGCCAGCACGGGGGATTCGCCACAGCCCCAGCATTTT. Protein: CASTGDSPQPQHF.

The J gene is TRBJ1-4, the V gene TRBV11-2; D possibly corresponds to TRBD1 (5 bases). Trimming removed 3 bases at V and 7 bases at J, with 12 bases between. This CDR3 is 14 amino acids long. Looked up from germline, CDR1 is SGHAT and CDR2 is FQNNGV. CDR3 sequence: CASSLGGVGEKLFF. The CDR3 DNA reads TGTGCCAGCAGCTTGGGGGGGGTTGGTGAAAAACTGTTTTTT. Using reference TRBV11-2 and TRBJ1-4 for the parts outside the CDR3, the full variable domain is EAGVAQSPRYKIIEKRQSVAFWCNPISGHATLYWYQQILGQGPKLLIQFQNNGVVDDSQLPKDRFSAERLKGVDSTLKIQPAKLEDSAVYLCASSLGGVGEKLFFGSGTQLSVL.

This clone was counted a single time. This sequence joins TRBV30 and TRBJ2-4, with D possibly being TRBD2 (6 bases). This CDR3 is built from 13 residues. Between the trimmed V and J ends, which lost 5 bases and 5 bases, there was a span of 13 bases. Germline V gives CDR1 GTSNPN, CDR2 SVGIG (reference sequence). The CDR3 region is CAWSAGQQNIQYF. The CDR3 bases are TGTGCCTGGTCTGCGGGGCAGCAAAACATTCAGTACTTC.

About this clone itself: Additional DNA sequences in this sample encode the identical CDR3. V gene TRBV27 combines with J gene TRBJ1-5; weak D call: TRBD1 (5 bases). Germline lookup yields CDR1 MNHEY and CDR2 SMNVEV (reference sequence). Trimming took 2 bases from V and 0 from J, leaving 8 bases between them. This CDR3 contains 15 residues. In DNA form, the CDR3 reads TGTGCCAGCAGTTTAGGCGGGGGTAGCAATCAGCCCCAGCATTTT. Translation gives CASSLGGGSNQPQHF.

The chain joins TRBV10-3 to TRBJ2-2; TRBD2 matches 12 bases. The CDR3 consists of 18 residues. V dropped 8 bases and J dropped 4; count of bases not matched to a gene: 14. In germline, CDR1 is ENHRY, CDR2 SYGVKD. The CDR3 reads CAILSSGRGPSGTGELFF. CDR3 bases: TGTGCCATCCTATCTAGCGGGAGGGGCCCGAGTGGCACCGGGGAGCTGTTTTTT.

This chain's CDR3 is CSAQGGDPQHF. CDR3 DNA sequence: TGCAGTGCTCAGGGTGGGGATCCCCAGCATTTT. This chain uses TRBV20-1 with TRBJ1-5; TRBD1 is a possible D gene (5 bases). The CDR3 spans 11 residues. Per the germline V gene, CDR1 is DFQATT and CDR2 is SNEGSKA (reference sequence). Trimming removed 5 bases at V and 10 bases at J, with 12 bases between.

The J gene is TRBJ1-2, the V gene TRBV28, with D tentatively TRBD1 (6 bases). V dropped 4 bases and J dropped 4 bases, with 10 bases sitting between them. Germline values: CDR1 MDHEN, CDR2 SYDVKM. CDR3 length: 13 residues. The CDR3 sequence is CASSWNRVYGYTF. The CDR3 coding sequence is TGTGCCAGCAGTTGGAACAGGGTCTATGGCTACACCTTC.

This clone has a single count. The rearrangement uses TRBV5-6 and TRBJ1-6; 7 bases fit TRBD1. From germline, CDR1 is SGHDT and CDR2 YYEEEE. The J segment lost 3 bases and the V segment lost 4 bases, leaving 10 bases of the junction unmatched. This CDR3 region has 17 residues. CDR3 DNA: TGTGCCAGCAGCACCGACAGGGTGGGGAACTATAATTCACCCCTCCACTTT. It codes for CASSTDRVGNYNSPLHF.

The V and J genes are TRBV9 and TRBJ2-5; 8 positions agree with TRBD2. This CDR3 has 16 residues. Unmatched junction bases numbered 9, after V lost 0 bases and J lost 5 bases. CDR1 is SGDLS, CDR2 YYNGEE, per germline. Here the CDR3 DNA reads TGTGCCAGCAGCGTAGGGGTCGGGAGGGCCCTCGAGACCCAGTACTTC. This gives the protein CASSVGVGRALETQYF.